These T cell receptor beta chains were read from a single sample in a study of blood T cell repertoires in COVID-19. Sequencing was performed with immunoSEQ multiplex PCR; in TCRdb, only in-frame clones are kept and a portion is missing. In the table there are some 400,000 clones, around 87% of which are singletons. The sample taken for sequencing was PBMCs or T cells enriched from blood (not recorded which). The receptors shown here come from a man aged 25 to 45 who had recovered from COVID-19. CDR3s include the opening cysteine and the closing phenylalanine or tryptophan. The D gene is left open where the match is weak. Only part of the rows carry a size: once, few, many, or a class if the clone is expanded.

TRBV6-1,TRBJ1-4,NA,NA,CASSESGGNEKLFF,TGTGCCAGCAGTGAATCGGGGGGTAATGAAAAACTGTTTTTT
TRBV2,TRBJ2-7,NA,TRBD2,CASISGGNEQYF,TGTGCCAGCATTAGCGGGGGGAACGAGCAGTACTTC
TRBV30,TRBJ1-6,NA,TRBD1,CAWSTGNNSPLHF,TGTGCCTGGTCGACAGGGAACAATTCACCCCTCCACTTT
TRBV19,TRBJ1-1,NA,TRBD1,CASSILGQGSRNTEAFF,TGTGCCAGTAGTATCCTGGGACAGGGGTCAAGGAACACTGAAGCTTTCTTT
TRBV2,TRBJ1-2,NA,NA,CASSEAGMNHGYTF,TGTGCCAGCAGTGAAGCGGGCATGAATCATGGCTACACCTTC
TRBV7-2,TRBJ1-3,NA,NA,CASSLDVTAGNTIYF,TGTGCCAGCAGCTTAGATGTAACAGCTGGAAACACCATATATTTT
TRBV27,TRBJ1-6,NA,NA,CASSSGGRPPGNSPLHF,TGTGCCAGCAGTTCGGGGGGACGACCACCGGGTAATTCACCCCTCCACTTT
TRBV11-2,TRBJ1-1,NA,NA,CASSLARVTEAFF,TGTGCCAGCAGCTTAGCGAGGGTCACTGAAGCTTTCTTT
TRBV30,TRBJ1-2,NA,TRBD1,CAWGGDRGLYGYTF,TGTGCCTGGGGAGGGGACAGGGGGCTTTATGGCTACACCTTC
TRBV10-3,TRBJ2-7,NA,NA,CAISESTEQYF,TGTGCCATCAGTGAGTCGACAGAGCAGTACTTC
TRBV18,TRBJ2-1,NA,NA,CASSPKGQGMAYNEQFF,TGTGCCAGCTCACCAAAGGGCCAGGGTATGGCCTACAATGAGCAGTTCTTC
TRBV27,TRBJ1-2,NA,TRBD1,CASSTTGRGYTF,TGTGCCAGCAGTACGACAGGGAGAGGCTACACCTTC
TRBV7-9,TRBJ2-3,once,TRBD1,CASSSTGPSTDTQYF,TGTGCCAGCAGCTCGACAGGGCCAAGCACAGATACGCAGTATTTT
TRBV30,TRBJ1-4,few,NA,CAWSGLDRSLYATNEKLFF,TGTGCCTGGAGTGGCCTTGACAGGAGTCTTTACGCAACTAATGAAAAACTGTTTTTT
TRBV6-4,TRBJ1-1,NA,NA,CASSESLFRTEAFF,TGTGCCAGCAGTGAATCCCTTTTTCGGACTGAAGCTTTCTTT
TRBV18,TRBJ1-2,NA,TRBD1,CASSPGTAANYGYTF,TGTGCCAGCTCACCAGGGACAGCAGCTAACTATGGCTACACCTTC
TRBV9,TRBJ1-2,NA,NA,CASSRGGTYGYTF,TGTGCCAGCTCCCGTGGGGGGACTTATGGCTACACCTTC
TRBV9,TRBJ2-5,NA,NA,CASSQEVGGPQETQYF,TGTGCCAGCAGTCAAGAGGTCGGGGGACCTCAAGAGACCCAGTACTTC
TRBV3-1/TRBV3-2,TRBJ2-7,NA,NA,CASSQASYEQYF,TGTGCCAGCAGCCAAGCCAGTTACGAGCAGTACTTC
TRBV5-1,TRBJ2-1,few,TRBD1,CASRLDRAHEQFF,TGCGCCAGCAGACTGGACAGGGCCCATGAGCAGTTCTTC
TRBV3-1/TRBV3-2,TRBJ2-2,NA,TRBD2,CASSPPFAGGVSGELFF,TGTGCCAGCAGCCCCCCCTTCGCGGGGGGTGTTTCCGGGGAGCTGTTTTTT
TRBV4-1,TRBJ1-1,NA,NA,CASSQTVGGTEAFF,TGCGCCAGCAGCCAAACCGTCGGGGGCACTGAAGCTTTCTTT
TRBV24-1,TRBJ1-2,NA,TRBD1,CATSDRDRTYGYTF,TGTGCCACCAGTGACCGGGACAGAACCTATGGCTACACCTTC
TRBV4-2,TRBJ1-4,NA,NA,CASSQEGPGGEKLFF,TGTGCCAGCAGCCAAGAGGGGCCGGGGGGTGAAAAACTGTTTTTT
TRBV5-5,TRBJ2-3,NA,TRBD2,CASSYSGGQDTQYF,TGTGCCAGCAGCTATAGCGGGGGGCAAGATACGCAGTATTTT
TRBV7-2,TRBJ1-5,once,TRBD1,CASSGDRGSNQPQHF,TGTGCCAGCAGCGGCGACAGGGGCAGCAATCAGCCCCAGCATTTT
TRBV3-1/TRBV3-2,TRBJ2-3,NA,TRBD2,CASSQFGGGTDTQYF,TGTGCCAGCAGCCAATTTGGGGGGGGCACAGATACGCAGTATTTT
TRBV19,TRBJ2-4,NA,NA,CASSITGRENIQYF,TGTGCCAGTAGTATAACAGGGAGAGAAAACATTCAGTACTTC
TRBV7-2,TRBJ1-2,NA,NA,CASSLAQQGRYGYTF,TGTGCCAGCAGCTTAGCCCAACAGGGCAGGTATGGCTACACCTTC
TRBV12-5,TRBJ1-5,NA,NA,CASGLLSSGLQPQHF,TGTGCTAGTGGTTTGCTGTCATCAGGGCTCCAGCCCCAGCATTTT
TRBV11-2,TRBJ1-1,NA,TRBD1,CASSLGTGVEAFF,TGTGCCAGCAGCTTAGGGACAGGGGTCGAAGCTTTCTTT
TRBV4-3,TRBJ2-2,once,NA,CASSQDWSLKNTGELFF,TGCGCCAGCAGCCAAGATTGGAGCCTCAAGAACACCGGGGAGCTGTTTTTT
TRBV5-5,TRBJ1-4,NA,TRBD1,CASSFGTGPEKLFF,TGTGCCAGCAGCTTCGGGACAGGGCCTGAAAAACTGTTTTTT
TRBV10-3,TRBJ1-5,once,NA,CASQQATSNQPQHF,TGTGCCTCTCAACAGGCGACTAGCAATCAGCCCCAGCATTTT
TRBV29-1,TRBJ2-3,NA,TRBD1,CSVVGGQGLDTQYF,TGCAGCGTTGTGGGGGGACAGGGACTAGATACGCAGTATTTT
TRBV7-8,TRBJ1-2,NA,NA,CASSLEGPRGYYGYTF,TGTGCCAGCAGCTTAGAAGGCCCTAGGGGGTACTATGGCTACACCTTC
TRBV2,TRBJ1-1,NA,TRBD1,CASNPLTGGTEAFF,TGTGCCAGCAACCCTTTAACAGGGGGCACTGAAGCTTTCTTT
TRBV10-3,TRBJ1-5,NA,TRBD1,CAISESGGGSQPQHF,TGTGCCATCAGTGAGTCAGGAGGGGGCAGTCAGCCCCAGCATTTT
TRBV29-1,TRBJ1-5,NA,NA,CSVVVNSNQPQHF,TGCAGCGTTGTAGTAAATAGCAATCAGCCCCAGCATTTT
TRBV3-1/TRBV3-2,TRBJ2-6,NA,NA,CASSQVGGSGANVLTF,TGTGCCAGCAGCCAGGTTGGAGGCTCTGGGGCCAACGTCCTGACTTTC
TRBV5-6,TRBJ1-2,NA,NA,CASSLVGAPNYGYTF,TGTGCCAGCAGTCTTGTTGGGGCGCCTAACTATGGCTACACCTTC
TRBV4-3,TRBJ1-6,NA,NA,CASSQARGSSPLHF,TGCGCCAGCAGCCAAGCCAGGGGAAGTTCACCCCTCCACTTT
TRBV15,TRBJ1-1,NA,NA,CATSQNTEAFF,TGTGCCACCAGCCAGAACACTGAAGCTTTCTTT
TRBV6-2/TRBV6-3,TRBJ2-7,once,NA,CASSSLTSIYEQYF,TGTGCCAGCAGTTCCCTCACTAGTATCTACGAGCAGTACTTC
TRBV7-9,TRBJ2-5,NA,NA,CASSKPPVSTGGTETQYF,TGTGCCAGCAGCAAGCCCCCCGTATCGACTGGCGGAACAGAGACCCAGTACTTC
TRBV11-2,TRBJ1-1,NA,TRBD1,CASSLNQGASSTEAFF,TGTGCCAGCAGCCTAAACCAGGGGGCTAGTAGCACTGAAGCTTTCTTT
TRBV6-5,TRBJ1-2,NA,TRBD1,CASSYGTGTGDGYTF,TGTGCCAGCAGTTACGGAACCGGGACAGGGGACGGCTACACCTTC
TRBV7-8,TRBJ1-6,NA,TRBD1,CASSTDTGTGNSPLHF,TGTGCCAGCAGCACCGACACCGGGACAGGGAATTCACCCCTCCACTTT
TRBV6-5,TRBJ1-4,NA,NA,CASRGGANEKLFF,TGTGCCAGCCGAGGCGGAGCTAATGAAAAACTGTTTTTT
TRBV18,TRBJ1-5,few,NA,CASSQGTQGNQPQHF,TGTGCCAGCTCACAGGGGACACAAGGCAATCAGCCCCAGCATTTT
TRBV6-2/TRBV6-3,TRBJ1-2,NA,TRBD1,CASSHRGSYGYTF,TGTGCCAGCAGCCACAGGGGATCGTATGGCTACACCTTC
TRBV10-2,TRBJ1-1,NA,TRBD1,CASSESQQGWMAEAFF,TGCGCCAGCAGTGAGTCTCAACAGGGGTGGATGGCTGAAGCTTTCTTT
TRBV3-1/TRBV3-2,TRBJ2-1,NA,TRBD2,CASSQGSWTSGSYNEQFF,TGTGCCAGCAGCCAAGGATCCTGGACTAGCGGATCCTACAATGAGCAGTTCTTC
TRBV30,TRBJ1-1,NA,NA,CAWSVLVGNTEAFF,TGTGCCTGGAGTGTTCTAGTAGGGAACACTGAAGCTTTCTTT
TRBV2,TRBJ1-2,NA,TRBD1,CASATGGNYGYTF,TGTGCCAGCGCAACAGGGGGTAACTATGGCTACACCTTC
TRBV19,TRBJ1-3,NA,TRBD1,CASTSDRGPPGNTIYF,TGTGCCAGTACCTCGGACAGGGGGCCTCCTGGAAACACCATATATTTT
TRBV5-6,TRBJ2-3,NA,NA,CASSLSDTQYF,TGTGCCAGCAGCCTATCAGATACGCAGTATTTT
TRBV4-3,TRBJ1-3,once,NA,CASSQARGTLSSGNTIYF,TGCGCCAGCAGCCAAGCCCGTGGGACACTGAGCTCTGGAAACACCATATATTTT
TRBV27,TRBJ1-2,once,NA,CASSLGGIMAYTF,TGTGCCAGCAGTTTAGGGGGGATTATGGCTTACACCTTC
TRBV5-6,TRBJ1-1,NA,TRBD1,CASSSDRGFGTEAFF,TGTGCCAGCAGCTCTGACAGGGGATTTGGGACTGAAGCTTTCTTT